The following is a T cell receptor beta chain sequence with its context. Its antigen is unknown. The junction departs from the called germline gene at one end, perhaps through a read error. The data are from a study of tumor-infiltrating lymphocytes in primary liver carcinoma (dated by TCRdb to about 2017). Concerning the study at large: The five patients, three men and two women aged 30 to 69 years, had hepatocellular carcinoma (four) or combined HCC and intrahepatic cholangiocarcinoma (one). Roughly 3.5 to 8 million productive TCRbeta reads were obtained per sample, and no significant difference in read depth was found between tissue types. To link TCRbeta repertoire diversity to the local molecular phenotype, the 20 to 25 tumor region samples were profiled with Agilent mRNA microarrays. For each liver tumor, the study sampled five regions along with adjacent normal tissue and blood, and applied TCRbeta repertoire sequencing, expression microarrays and whole-exome sequencing. Technical replicate repertoires showed high reproducibility, with mean shared-clone rates about 0.88 and correlation coefficients above 0.98. The five patients had tumors of stage T1-T3 N0M0, with maximum diameters ranging from 4.2 to 10 cm. A total of 35 specimens from 5 patients, comprising 25 or so tumor regions, 5 adjacent noncancerous liver tissues and 5 peripheral blood samples, were covered by TCRbeta repertoire sequencing.

Via the germline V gene, CDR1 is MNHEY and CDR2 SVGAGI. The CDR3 covers 17 residues, taking in both the cysteine and the phenylalanine. The retained sequence is limited to the CDR3, 51 bases, with the frame set at the first base. TCRbeta-specific cDNA was reverse-transcribed from roughly 500 ng total RNA using a constant-region primer and ProtoScript II reverse transcriptase. TCRbeta libraries were built with three nested multiplex PCR rounds, a slightly modified ARM-PCR procedure. Each of the first two PCR rounds ran for about 10 cycles and used multiplex TRBV1-TRBV30 forward primers together with a Cbeta reverse primer. Sample barcodes and Illumina adapters were attached in a final 25-cycle PCR using Deep VentR polymerase. Before sequencing, amplicons of 200-500 bp were purified from gel using a QIAquick gel extraction kit. The TCRbeta amplicons were sequenced with 250-bp paired-end reads on an Illumina HiSeq 2500. Per the original workflow: Reads were quality-trimmed with Trimmomatic v0.33, and paired reads were merged with FLASH v1.2.11 to recover full CDR3 sequences. MiGEC v1.2.1b assigned V, D and J germline segments to the rearranged TCRbeta sequences. Clonotype statistics and Shannon-Wiener diversity indices were computed with VDJtools v1.0.0. To cut down on sampling bias, every analysis after diversity analysis relied on just the 250 most abundant clonotypes from each sample. TCRdb reworked the public reads: Q25 trimming with fastp, MiXCR clone assembly, productive beta chains retained. Entries that share a CDR3 protein sequence are merged under the most common genes and DNA. The V and J calls were not made by the authors but by TCRdb's processing. Present in this sample are 150,000 to 200,000 distinct CDR3 sequences, around four fifths of which were seen just once. The top ten clonotypes cover about a sixth of the sample.

Total RNA and DNA were co-extracted without cell sorting from 20-30 mg of bulk tissue using the AllPrep DNA/RNA mini kit. Between late 2015 and early 2016, about 5 patients in China with histopathologically diagnosed primary liver carcinoma had their tumors surgically resected. Patients had chronic HBV infection and were treatment-naive at sampling. Five spatially separated regions were sampled from each tumor: the superior, inferior, left-lateral and right-lateral poles, plus the tumor centre. According to histology, viable tumor cells made up more than 75% of every tumor sample. Fresh tumor and adjacent tissue pieces were bisected; one half was stored in RNAlater at -80°C, the other sent for histology. Broad study findings and their caveats: Only the TCR beta chain was sequenced, which likely underestimates true repertoire diversity because unpaired alpha chains were not captured. Only roughly 7-24% of top clones appeared in all five regions of a tumor, which suggests that tumor-infiltrating T cells are spatially heterogeneous. Consistent with antigen-driven expansion, pairs of tumor regions showed higher repertoire overlap (mean roughly 36%) than either tumor-adjacent pairs (around 17%) or tumor-blood pairs (roughly 15%). The study included only five patients, and the authors note findings should be validated in a larger study. The top 250 clones accounted for a significantly greater share of the repertoire in tumors than in blood (p = 0.039). Since the samples were bulk and unsorted, there was no way to compare CD4+ and CD8+ T cell repertoires.

This receptor was identified in a man in his forties with primary liver carcinoma and hepatitis B virus infection. Sequenced material: tumor tissue from primary liver carcinoma. The chain is encoded by TRBV6-5 joined to TRBJ2-1; matching of 6 bases hints at TRBD2 as the D gene. The sequenced DNA: TGTGCCAGCAGTTACTCCGCGGGGTGGGCGTCCTACAATGAGCTGTTCTTC. This codes for CASSYSAGWASYNELFF.